This TCR beta chain was recovered during a study of cytomegalovirus exposure and HLA in healthy donors. A multiplex PCR was run with 60 Vbeta primers and 13 Jbeta primers. The method was immunoSEQ multiplex PCR; TCRdb's version includes in-frame clones alone and lacks a portion of them. This table holds 130,000 to 150,000 clones, almost 80% found once. V was pared by 3 bases and J by 3 bases, with 4 bases of the junction left unmatched. CDR3 size: 15 residues. Germline values: CDR1 SGDLS, CDR2 YYNGEE. V and J are TRBV9 and TRBJ1-4; 8 bases fit TRBD1. This sequence was found in a woman in her thirties in good health and CMV-seronegative. Sequencing was carried out using PBMCs. CDR3 sequence reads: CASSAQGAPNEKLFF. Written as DNA, the CDR3 is TGTGCCAGCAGCGCCCAGGGGGCTCCTAATGAAAAACTGTTTTTT.